This T cell receptor (beta chain) originates from a study of shared clonotypes between healthy human individuals. Study-wide context: With ages of 18 to 49, the donors were two women and a few men.

TCRdb's table, derived via immunoSEQ multiplex PCR, lists solely in-frame clones and lacks some. The sample records some 790,000 clones, over 55% being singletons. Remarks on this clone: Its antigen is not known.

Trimming pared 6 bases from V and 5 bases from J, leaving 13 bases between. The CDR3 has 13 amino acids. Germline V CDR1 and CDR2: SNHLY, FYNNEI. Notes on the study in general: The rarefaction results pointed to incomplete sorted-subset sequencing despite large depth. Non-shared clonotypes showed lower generation probabilities than clonotypes common to all four donors.

Sequencing used memory CD4+ T cells sorted from blood. Subset described: CD45RA-negative fraction. This TCR was sampled from a woman under 40 in good health. The genes are TRBV2 and TRBJ1-1, with D perhaps TRBD1 (6 bases). The CDR3 region is CASRGEGVTEAFF. CDR3 sequence (DNA): TGTGCCAGCAGGGGGGAGGGGGTTACTGAAGCTTTCTTT.